This TCR beta chain is from a study of blood T cell repertoires in COVID-19. J gave up 1 base and V 2 bases, and 4 bases lay outside the gene matches. Germline CDR1 reads SGHVS; CDR2 reads FNYEAQ. The CDR3 length is 15 residues. Clones were sequenced by immunoSEQ multiplex PCR, and TCRdb holds only the in-frame ones, with some missing. The sample lists around 150,000 clones, roughly 85% occurring once. Sequencing input: peripheral blood. This receptor was obtained from a human donor with acute or convalescent COVID-19. The donor label of this sample is uncertain. This rearrangement joins TRBV7-6 to TRBJ2-7; 8 nucleotides agree with TRBD2. CDR3 protein: CASSLSGTRSYEQYF. For the CDR3, the DNA is TGTGCCAGCAGCTTATCGGGGACTAGGTCCTACGAGCAGTACTTC.